These T cell receptor beta chains were read from a single sample in a study of shared clonotypes between healthy human individuals. Sequencing was performed with immunoSEQ multiplex PCR; in TCRdb, only in-frame clones are kept and a portion is missing. The profile shows millions of clones, approximately 94% of them singletons. Input material: naive CD8+ T cells sorted from blood. These receptors came from a young man in good health. Both conserved end residues are part of each CDR3.

J gene,V gene,CDR3 length,CDR3 protein
TRBJ1-2,TRBV28,14,CASSFPDRGHGYTF
TRBJ1-5,TRBV11-1,18,CASPLWGQGARSNQPQHF
TRBJ2-7,TRBV9,15,CASSVGTTTLSEQYF
TRBJ2-7,TRBV7-9,16,CASSFRLAWGSYEQYF
TRBJ2-3,TRBV11-2,17,CASSLKTSGRKTDTQYF
TRBJ2-7,TRBV28,14,CASSLPGQGSEQYF
TRBJ2-1,TRBV10-3,12,CAIGGPGPEQFF
TRBJ2-5,TRBV11-2,14,CASSLVAGWETQYF
TRBJ2-1,TRBV11-1,18,CASSLSSGGPFVGNEQFF
TRBJ1-6,TRBV11-1,14,CASSLIPDNSPLHF
TRBJ2-1,TRBV13,13,CASSSTSGAEQFF
TRBJ1-2,TRBV18,13,CASSPTTPDGYTF
TRBJ2-1,TRBV30,16,CAWSAPGQGSEDEQFF
TRBJ2-2,TRBV6-4,15,CASSDSFRVTGELFF
TRBJ1-6,TRBV9,12,CASSVGGTPLHF
TRBJ1-1,TRBV6-5,16,CASSWDRGTSRAEAFF
TRBJ2-7,TRBV6-5,13,CASSWTGFHEQYF
TRBJ1-2,TRBV28,13,CASSPSEGDGYTF
TRBJ1-4,TRBV5-1,21,CASRFNPGQGSFGTTNEKLFF
TRBJ2-7,TRBV7-9,12,CASSSAWGEQYF
TRBJ1-1,TRBV2,12,CASSPVNTEAFF
TRBJ1-2,TRBV15,13,CATSQGTGGGYTF
TRBJ2-1,TRBV6-6,10,CASSDNEQFF
TRBJ2-5,TRBV6-5,15,CASSYDSDIQETQYF